This T cell receptor (beta chain) appears in the sequencing data of a study of tumor and adjacent non-tumor tissue in lung cancer. Study as a whole: Patients comprised about a dozen adenocarcinoma, 2 squamous cell carcinoma and 1 small cell lung cancer. On average, productive TCRbeta reads reached about 4.4 million per sample.

General study findings and limits: Tumor tissue had significantly higher TCR diversity than normal lung. In normal lung, the top 100 clones were significantly more dominant than in tumor.

A word on this clonotype: Its cognate antigen is unknown. Since no conserved phenylalanine or tryptophan closes the CDR3, a read error is the likely cause.

RNA was extracted from bulk tissue without any cell sorting. More than 3 cm separated this lung sample from the edge of the tumor. TCRbeta libraries were built with three rounds of nested PCR, modified from ARM-PCR. Via MiXCR, TCRdb re-called the multiplex PCR reads, giving one row per CDR3 protein. The table has 45,000 to 65,000 distinct CDR3 sequences, 74% seen once. CDR3 length equals 15 residues. Germline CDR1 MNHNS, CDR2 SASEGT. The TCR was taken from an older woman with non-small cell lung cancer. The V and J genes are TRBV6-1 and TRBJ2-1, with 7 bases fitting TRBD2. Sequencing was done on a sample of distant non-tumor lung tissue. As DNA, the CDR3 is TGTGCCAGCAATTTAGTCGGGAGGAGTTACATTGAGCAGTTCTTA. Translated: CASNLVGRSYIEQFL.